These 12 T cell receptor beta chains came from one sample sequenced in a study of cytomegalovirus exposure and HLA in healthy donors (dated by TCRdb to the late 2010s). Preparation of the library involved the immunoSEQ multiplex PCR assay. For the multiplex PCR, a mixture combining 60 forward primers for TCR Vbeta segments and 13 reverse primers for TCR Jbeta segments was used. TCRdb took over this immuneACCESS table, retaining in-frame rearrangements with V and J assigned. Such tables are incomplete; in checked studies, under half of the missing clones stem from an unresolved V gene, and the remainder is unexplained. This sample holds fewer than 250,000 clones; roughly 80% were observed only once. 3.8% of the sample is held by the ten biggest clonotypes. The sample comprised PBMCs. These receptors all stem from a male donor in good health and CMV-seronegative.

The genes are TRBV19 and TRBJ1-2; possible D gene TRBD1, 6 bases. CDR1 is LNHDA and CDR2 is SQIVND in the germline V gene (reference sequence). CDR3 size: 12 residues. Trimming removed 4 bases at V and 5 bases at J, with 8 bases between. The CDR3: CASSKGEYGYTF. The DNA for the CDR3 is TGTGCCAGTAGTAAGGGGGAGTATGGCTACACCTTC.

In DNA, the CDR3 is TGTGCCAGCAGCCTGGAGCTTAGCGACCAAGAGACCCAGTACTTC. Its translation is CASSLELSDQETQYF. This sequence joins TRBV21-1 and TRBJ2-5; the table names TRBD2, a call not compared with the DNA. TRBV21-1 is marked as a pseudogene. The CDR3 extends over 15 amino acids.

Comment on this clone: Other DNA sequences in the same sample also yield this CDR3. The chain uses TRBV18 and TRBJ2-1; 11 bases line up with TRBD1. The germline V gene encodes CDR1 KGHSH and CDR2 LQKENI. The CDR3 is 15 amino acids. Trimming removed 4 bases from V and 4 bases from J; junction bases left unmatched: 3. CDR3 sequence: CASSRGQGGYNEQFF. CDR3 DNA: TGTGCCAGCTCACGGGGACAGGGGGGTTACAATGAGCAGTTCTTC.

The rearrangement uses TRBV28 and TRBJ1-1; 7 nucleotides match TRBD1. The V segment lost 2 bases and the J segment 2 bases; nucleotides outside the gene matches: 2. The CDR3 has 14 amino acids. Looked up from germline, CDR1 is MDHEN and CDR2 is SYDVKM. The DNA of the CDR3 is TGTGCCAGCAGTTTAAACAGGGGCAACACTGAAGCTTTCTTT. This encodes CASSLNRGNTEAFF.

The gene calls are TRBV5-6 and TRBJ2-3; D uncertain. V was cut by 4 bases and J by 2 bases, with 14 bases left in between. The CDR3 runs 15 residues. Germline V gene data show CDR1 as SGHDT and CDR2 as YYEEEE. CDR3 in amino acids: CASSPGSASTDTQYF. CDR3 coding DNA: TGTGCCAGCAGCCCCGGGTCCGCTTCCACAGATACGCAGTATTTT.

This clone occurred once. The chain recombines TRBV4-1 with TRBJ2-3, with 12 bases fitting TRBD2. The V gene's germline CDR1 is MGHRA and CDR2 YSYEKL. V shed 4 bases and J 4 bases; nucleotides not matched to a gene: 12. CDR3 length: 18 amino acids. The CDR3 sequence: CASSPGLAGWARADTQYF. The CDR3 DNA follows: TGCGCCAGCAGCCCCGGACTAGCGGGATGGGCTAGGGCAGATACGCAGTATTTT.

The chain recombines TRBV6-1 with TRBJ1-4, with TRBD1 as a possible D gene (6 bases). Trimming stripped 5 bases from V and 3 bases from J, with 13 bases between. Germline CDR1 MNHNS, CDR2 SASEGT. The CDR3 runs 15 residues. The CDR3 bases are TGTGCCAGCAGTACCACAGGGTTTCCTAATGAAAAACTGTTTTTT. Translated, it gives CASSTTGFPNEKLFF.

CDR3 loop: CASNRVDNEQYF. The CDR3, as DNA: TGTGCCAGCAACAGGGTGGATAACGAGCAGTACTTC. The rearrangement joins TRBV6-1 to TRBJ2-7; a possible D gene is TRBD1 (6 bases). CDR3 length equals 12 residues. Per the germline V gene, CDR1 is MNHNS and CDR2 is SASEGT. The V gene lost 7 bases and the J gene lost 5 bases, with 12 bases spanning the gap.

The CDR3 nucleotides are TGTGCCAGTACTGCGGACAGGACCGGGACGACGGCCTATGGCTACACCTTC. Protein: CASTADRTGTTAYGYTF. The chain couples TRBV19 to TRBJ1-2; the match to TRBD1 covers 7 bases. Germline loops: CDR1 LNHDA, CDR2 SQIVND (reference sequence). V dropped 7 bases and J dropped 4; count of bases not matched to a gene: 18. The CDR3 sequence is 17 residues long.

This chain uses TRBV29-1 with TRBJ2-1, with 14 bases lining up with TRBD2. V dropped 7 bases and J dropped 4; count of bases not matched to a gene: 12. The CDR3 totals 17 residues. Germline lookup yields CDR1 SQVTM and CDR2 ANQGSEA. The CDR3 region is CSAAGLAGVGFYNEQFF. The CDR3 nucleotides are TGCAGCGCCGCGGGACTAGCGGGAGTCGGGTTTTACAATGAGCAGTTCTTC.

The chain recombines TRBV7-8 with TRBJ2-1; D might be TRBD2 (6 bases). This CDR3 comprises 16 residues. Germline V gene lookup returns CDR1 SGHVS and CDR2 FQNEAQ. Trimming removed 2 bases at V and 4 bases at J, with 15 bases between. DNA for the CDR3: TGTGCCAGCAGCTTAACAGGACTACTTAATTACAATGAGCAGTTCTTC. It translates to CASSLTGLLNYNEQFF.

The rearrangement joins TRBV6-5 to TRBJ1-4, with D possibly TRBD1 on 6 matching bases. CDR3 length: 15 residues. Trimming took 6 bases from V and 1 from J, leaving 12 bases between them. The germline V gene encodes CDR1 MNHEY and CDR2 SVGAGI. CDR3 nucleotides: TGTGCCAGCAGGTCCAACAGGGTAACTAATGAAAAACTGTTTTTT. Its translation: CASRSNRVTNEKLFF.